Sequencing of this T cell receptor beta chain was carried out in a study of T cell responses to AZD1222 COVID-19 vaccine. Broader study findings: The sample set comprised mostly white British donors with more females, and clonal diversity was possibly underestimated. Repertoires were sampled only after the peak T cell response.

Points on this clone: No antigen is known for it. The same CDR3 arises from other DNA sequences in this sample as well.

Here immunoSEQ multiplex PCR was the method, and the copy in TCRdb shows in-frame clones only, minus some. The sample includes more than 85,000 clones, 86% seen only once; the top ten take approximately 5%. This TCR derives from an adult in good health. The sample in question was peripheral blood, obtained on day 0 of AZD1222 vaccination.

CDR3 in DNA: TGTGCCAGCAGCTCGGGACAGGGATATGGCTACACCTTC. Translation: CASSSGQGYGYTF. The rearrangement links TRBV7-2 to TRBJ1-2, with 9 bases lining up with TRBD1. The CDR3 has 13 amino acids. V was clipped by 4 bases and J by 5 bases; unmatched bases: 2. Germline loops: CDR1 SGHTA, CDR2 FQGNSA.